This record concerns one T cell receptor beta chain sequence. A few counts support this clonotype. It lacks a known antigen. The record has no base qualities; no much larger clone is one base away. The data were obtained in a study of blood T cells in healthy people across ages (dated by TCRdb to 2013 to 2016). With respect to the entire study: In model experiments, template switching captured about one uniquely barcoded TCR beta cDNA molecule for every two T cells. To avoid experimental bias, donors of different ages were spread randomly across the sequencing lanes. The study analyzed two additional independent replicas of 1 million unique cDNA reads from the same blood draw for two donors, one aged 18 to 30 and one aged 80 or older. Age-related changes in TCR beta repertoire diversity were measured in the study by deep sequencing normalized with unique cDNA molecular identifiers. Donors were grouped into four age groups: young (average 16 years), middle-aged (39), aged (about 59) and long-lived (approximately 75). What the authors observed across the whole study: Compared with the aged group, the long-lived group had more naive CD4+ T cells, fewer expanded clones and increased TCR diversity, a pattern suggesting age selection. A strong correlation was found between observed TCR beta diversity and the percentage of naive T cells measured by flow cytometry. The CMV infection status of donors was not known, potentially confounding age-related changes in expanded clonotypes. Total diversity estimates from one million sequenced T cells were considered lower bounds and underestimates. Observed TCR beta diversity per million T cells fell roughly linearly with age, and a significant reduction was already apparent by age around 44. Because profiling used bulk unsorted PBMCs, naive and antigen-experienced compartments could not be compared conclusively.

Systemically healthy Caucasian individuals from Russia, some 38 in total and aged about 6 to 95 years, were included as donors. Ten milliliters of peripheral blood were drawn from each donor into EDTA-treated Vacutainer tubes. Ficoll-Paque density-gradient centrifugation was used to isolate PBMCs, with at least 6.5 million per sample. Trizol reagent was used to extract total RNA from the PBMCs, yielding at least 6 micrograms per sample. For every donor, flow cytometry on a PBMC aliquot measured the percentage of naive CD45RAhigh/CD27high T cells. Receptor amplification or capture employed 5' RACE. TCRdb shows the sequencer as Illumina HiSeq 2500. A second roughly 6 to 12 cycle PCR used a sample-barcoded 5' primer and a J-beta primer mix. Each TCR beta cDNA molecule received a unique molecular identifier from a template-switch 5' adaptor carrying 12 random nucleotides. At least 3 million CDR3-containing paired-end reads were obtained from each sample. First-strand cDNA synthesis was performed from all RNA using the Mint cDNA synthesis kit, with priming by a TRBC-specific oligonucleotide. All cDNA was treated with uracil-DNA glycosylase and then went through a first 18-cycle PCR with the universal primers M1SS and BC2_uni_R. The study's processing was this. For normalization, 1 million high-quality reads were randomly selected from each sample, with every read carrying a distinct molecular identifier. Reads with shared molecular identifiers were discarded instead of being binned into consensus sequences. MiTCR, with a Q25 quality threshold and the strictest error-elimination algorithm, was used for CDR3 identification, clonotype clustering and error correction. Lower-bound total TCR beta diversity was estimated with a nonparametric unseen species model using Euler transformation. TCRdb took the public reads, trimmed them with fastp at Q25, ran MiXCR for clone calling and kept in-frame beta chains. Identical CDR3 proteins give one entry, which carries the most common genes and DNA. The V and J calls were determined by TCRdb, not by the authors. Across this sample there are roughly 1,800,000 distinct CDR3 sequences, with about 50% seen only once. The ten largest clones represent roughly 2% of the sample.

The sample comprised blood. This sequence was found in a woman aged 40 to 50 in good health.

The CDR3 amino acid sequence is: CASSQESGGYTDTQYF. In nucleotides, the sequence is TGCGCCAGCAGCCAAGAGTCCGGCGGGTACACAGATACGCAGTATTTT. The rearranged chain carries TRBV4-3 and TRBJ2-3, with TRBD2 tentatively as D gene (5 bases match). V is cut by 0 bases and J by 2 bases, and the space between the germline ends is 12 bases. The CDR3 runs 16 residues from the cysteine to the phenylalanine. The sequence is cut down to CDR3 DNA, 48 bases in frame from base 1. Per the germline V gene, LGHNA is the CDR1 and YSLEER is the CDR2.